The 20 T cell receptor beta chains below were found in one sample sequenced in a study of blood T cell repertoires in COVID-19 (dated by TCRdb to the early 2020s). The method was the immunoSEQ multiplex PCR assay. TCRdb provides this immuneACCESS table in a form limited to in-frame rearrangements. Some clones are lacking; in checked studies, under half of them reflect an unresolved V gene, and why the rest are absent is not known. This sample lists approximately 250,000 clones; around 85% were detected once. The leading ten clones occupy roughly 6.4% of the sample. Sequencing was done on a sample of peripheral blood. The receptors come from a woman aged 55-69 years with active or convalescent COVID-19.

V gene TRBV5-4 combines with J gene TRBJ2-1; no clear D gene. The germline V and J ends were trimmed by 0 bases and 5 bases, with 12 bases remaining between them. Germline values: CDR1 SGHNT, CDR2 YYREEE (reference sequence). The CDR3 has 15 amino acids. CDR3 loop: CASSLDLVPHNEQFF. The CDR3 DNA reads TGTGCCAGCAGCTTGGATCTAGTCCCTCACAATGAGCAGTTCTTC.

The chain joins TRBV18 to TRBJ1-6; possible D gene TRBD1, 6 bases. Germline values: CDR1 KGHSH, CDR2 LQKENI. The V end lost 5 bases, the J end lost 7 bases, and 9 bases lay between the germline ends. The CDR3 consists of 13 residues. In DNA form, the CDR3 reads TGTGCCAGCTCATCCAGGGGCAATTCACCCCTCCACTTT. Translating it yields CASSSRGNSPLHF.

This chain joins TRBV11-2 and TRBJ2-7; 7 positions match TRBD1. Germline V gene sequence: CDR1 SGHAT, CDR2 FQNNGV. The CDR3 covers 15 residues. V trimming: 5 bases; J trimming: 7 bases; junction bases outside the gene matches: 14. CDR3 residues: CASSRTGTAIGEQYF. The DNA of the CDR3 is TGTGCCAGCAGCCGAACCGGGACAGCCATAGGGGAGCAGTACTTC.

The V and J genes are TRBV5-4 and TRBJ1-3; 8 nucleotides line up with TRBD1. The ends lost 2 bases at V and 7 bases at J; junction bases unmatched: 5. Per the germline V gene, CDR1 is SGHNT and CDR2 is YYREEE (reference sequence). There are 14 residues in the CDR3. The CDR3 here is CASSLDRGLNTIYF. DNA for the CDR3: TGTGCCAGCAGCTTAGACAGGGGCTTGAACACCATATATTTT.

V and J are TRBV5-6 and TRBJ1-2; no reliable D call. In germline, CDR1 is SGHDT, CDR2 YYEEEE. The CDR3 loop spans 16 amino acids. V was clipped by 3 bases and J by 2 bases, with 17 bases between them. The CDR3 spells CASSSITVLLNYGYTF. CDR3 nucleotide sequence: TGTGCCAGCAGCTCCATTACCGTGCTCCTAAACTATGGCTACACCTTC.

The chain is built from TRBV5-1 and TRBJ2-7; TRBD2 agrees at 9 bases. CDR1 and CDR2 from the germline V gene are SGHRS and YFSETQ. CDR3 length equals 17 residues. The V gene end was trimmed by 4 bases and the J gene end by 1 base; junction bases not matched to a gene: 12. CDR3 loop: CASSKTYRLAGSYEQYF. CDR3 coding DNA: TGCGCCAGCAGCAAGACGTACCGTCTAGCGGGGTCCTACGAGCAGTACTTC.

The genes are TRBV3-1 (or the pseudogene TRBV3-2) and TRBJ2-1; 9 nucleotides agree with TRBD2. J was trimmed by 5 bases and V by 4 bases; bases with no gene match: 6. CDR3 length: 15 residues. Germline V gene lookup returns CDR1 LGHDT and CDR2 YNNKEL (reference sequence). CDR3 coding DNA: TGTGCCAGCAGCCCCATGAGCGGGGGGCACAATGAGCAGTTCTTC. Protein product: CASSPMSGGHNEQFF.

The CDR3: CASSPTGGSYSGNTIYF. CDR3 sequence (DNA): TGTGCCAGCAGCCCAACAGGGGGCAGTTACTCTGGAAACACCATATATTTT. V gene TRBV7-8 combines with J gene TRBJ1-3; 9 nucleotides line up with TRBD1. The CDR3 is 17 residues long. Germline assignment: CDR1 SGHVS and CDR2 FQNEAQ. The V gene end was trimmed by 5 bases and the J gene end by 0 bases; junction bases not matched to a gene: 8.

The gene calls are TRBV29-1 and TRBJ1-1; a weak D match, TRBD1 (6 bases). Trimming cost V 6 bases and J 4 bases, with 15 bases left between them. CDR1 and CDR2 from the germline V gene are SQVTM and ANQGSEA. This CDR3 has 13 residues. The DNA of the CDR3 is TGCAGCGTGTTTGACAGGCGGAGCACTGAAGCTTTCTTT. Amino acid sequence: CSVFDRRSTEAFF.

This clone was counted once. The CDR3 DNA reads TGTGCCAGCAGCTGGGAGTGGATTAATGAAAAACTGTTTTTT. Its translation is CASSWEWINEKLFF. The chain recombines TRBV5-5 with TRBJ1-4; no clear D gene. The CDR3 is 14 amino acids. Trimming pared 3 bases from V and 4 bases from J, leaving 10 bases between. In germline, CDR1 is SGHKS, CDR2 YYEKEE (reference sequence).

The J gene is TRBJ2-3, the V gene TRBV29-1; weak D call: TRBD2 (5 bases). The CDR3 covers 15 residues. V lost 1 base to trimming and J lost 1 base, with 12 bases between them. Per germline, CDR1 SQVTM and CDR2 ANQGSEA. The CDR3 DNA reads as TGCAGCGTTGAAGGGGCGGGTGAGGGCACAGATACGCAGTATTTT. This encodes CSVEGAGEGTDTQYF.

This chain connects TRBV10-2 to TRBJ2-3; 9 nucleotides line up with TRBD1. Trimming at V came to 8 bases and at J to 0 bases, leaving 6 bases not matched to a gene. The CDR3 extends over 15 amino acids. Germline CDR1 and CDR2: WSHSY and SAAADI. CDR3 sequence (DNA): TGCGCCAGCTGGGGACAGGGCAAAAGCACAGATACGCAGTATTTT. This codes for CASWGQGKSTDTQYF.

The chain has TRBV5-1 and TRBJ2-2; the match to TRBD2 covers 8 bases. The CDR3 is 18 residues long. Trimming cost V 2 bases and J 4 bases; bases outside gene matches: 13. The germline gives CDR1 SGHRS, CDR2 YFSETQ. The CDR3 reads CASSFPPGGRYGTGELFF. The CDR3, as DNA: TGCGCCAGCAGCTTCCCCCCTGGCGGGAGGTACGGCACCGGGGAGCTGTTTTTT.

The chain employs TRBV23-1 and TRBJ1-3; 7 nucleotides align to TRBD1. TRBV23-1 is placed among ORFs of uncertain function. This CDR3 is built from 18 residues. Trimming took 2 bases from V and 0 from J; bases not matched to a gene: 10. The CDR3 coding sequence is TGCGCCAGCAGTCAACGCAGAGACAGGGACTTCTCTGGAAACACCATATATTTT. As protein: CASSQRRDRDFSGNTIYF.

The CDR3 DNA is TGCGCCAGCAGCTTTCAGGGAAGGCAGGAGACCCAGTACTTC. Translation: CASSFQGRQETQYF. The rearrangement links TRBV5-1 to TRBJ2-5; the D gene is possibly TRBD1 (5 bases). The germline V gene has CDR1 SGHRS and CDR2 YFSETQ. V lost 2 bases and J 5 bases, leaving 13 bases between the germline ends. There are 14 residues in the CDR3.

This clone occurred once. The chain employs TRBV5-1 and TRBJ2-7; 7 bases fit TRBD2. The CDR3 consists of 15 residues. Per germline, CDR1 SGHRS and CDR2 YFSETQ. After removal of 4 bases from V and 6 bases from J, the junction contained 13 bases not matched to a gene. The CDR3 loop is CASSTRGEGGGEQYF. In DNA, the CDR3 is TGCGCCAGCAGCACCCGGGGGGAGGGCGGCGGCGAGCAGTACTTC.

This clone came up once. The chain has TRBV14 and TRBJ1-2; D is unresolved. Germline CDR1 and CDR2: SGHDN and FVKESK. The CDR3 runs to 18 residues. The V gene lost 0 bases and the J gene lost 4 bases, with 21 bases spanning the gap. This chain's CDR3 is CASSQEKGFWRVPYGYTF. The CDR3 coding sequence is TGTGCCAGCAGCCAAGAGAAAGGCTTTTGGAGGGTACCCTATGGCTACACCTTC. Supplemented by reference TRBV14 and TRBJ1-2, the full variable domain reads EAGVTQFPSHSVIEKGQTVTLRCDPISGHDNLYWYRRVMGKEIKFLLHFVKESKQDESGMPNNRFLAERTGGTYSTLKVQPAELEDSGVYFCASSQEKGFWRVPYGYTFGSGTRLTVV.

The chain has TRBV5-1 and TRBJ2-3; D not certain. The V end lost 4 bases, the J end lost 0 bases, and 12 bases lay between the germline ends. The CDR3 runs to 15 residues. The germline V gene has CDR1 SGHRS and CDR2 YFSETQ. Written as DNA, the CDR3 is TGCGCCAGCAGCAACTCACTCTACAGCACAGATACGCAGTATTTT. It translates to CASSNSLYSTDTQYF. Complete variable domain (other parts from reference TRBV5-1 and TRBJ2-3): KAGVTQTPRYLIKTRGQQVTLSCSPISGHRSVSWYQQTPGQGLQFLFEYFSETQRNKGNFPGRFSGRQFSNSRSEMNVSTLELGDSALYLCASSNSLYSTDTQYFGPGTRLTVL.

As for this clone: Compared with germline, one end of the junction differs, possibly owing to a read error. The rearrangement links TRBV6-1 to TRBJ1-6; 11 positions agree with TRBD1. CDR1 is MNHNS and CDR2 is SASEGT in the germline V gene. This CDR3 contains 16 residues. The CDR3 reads CASSKAWDRGNSPLHF. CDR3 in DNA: TGTGCCAGCAGTAAAGCGTGGGACAGGGGGAATTCACCCCTCCACTTT.

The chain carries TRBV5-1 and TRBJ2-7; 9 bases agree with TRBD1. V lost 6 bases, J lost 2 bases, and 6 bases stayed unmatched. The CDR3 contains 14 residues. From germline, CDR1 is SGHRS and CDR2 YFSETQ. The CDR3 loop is CASKIGTGTYEQYV. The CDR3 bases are TGCGCCAGCAAAATAGGGACAGGGACCTACGAGCAGTACGTC.